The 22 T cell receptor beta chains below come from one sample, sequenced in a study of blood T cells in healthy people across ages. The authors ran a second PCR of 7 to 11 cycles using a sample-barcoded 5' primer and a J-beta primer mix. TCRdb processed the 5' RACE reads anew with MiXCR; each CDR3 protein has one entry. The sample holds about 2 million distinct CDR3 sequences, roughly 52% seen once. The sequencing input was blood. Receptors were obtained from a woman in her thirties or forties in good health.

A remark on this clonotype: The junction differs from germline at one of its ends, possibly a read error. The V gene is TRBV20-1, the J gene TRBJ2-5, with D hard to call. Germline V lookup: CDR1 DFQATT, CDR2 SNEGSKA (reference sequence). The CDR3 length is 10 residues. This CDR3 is CRAMGNEQYF. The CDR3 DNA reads TGCAGGGCTATGGGGAATGAGCAGTACTTC.

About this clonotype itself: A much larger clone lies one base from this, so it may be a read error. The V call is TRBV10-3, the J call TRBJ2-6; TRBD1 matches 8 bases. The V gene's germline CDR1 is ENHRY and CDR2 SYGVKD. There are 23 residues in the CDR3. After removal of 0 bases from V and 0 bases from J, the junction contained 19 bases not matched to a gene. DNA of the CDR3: TGTGCCATCAGTGAGTCGACCGGGACAGGTCAGGTCGCTTTAACCTCTGGGGCCAACGTCCTGACTTTC. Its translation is CAISESTGTGQVALTSGANVLTF.

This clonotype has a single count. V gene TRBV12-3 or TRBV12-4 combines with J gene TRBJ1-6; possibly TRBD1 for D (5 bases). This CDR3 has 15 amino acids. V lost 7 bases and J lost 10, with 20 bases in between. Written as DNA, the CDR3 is TGTGCCAGCACCGATAAGTTGGGGGTGCGGTCACCCCTCCACTTT. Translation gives CASTDKLGVRSPLHF.

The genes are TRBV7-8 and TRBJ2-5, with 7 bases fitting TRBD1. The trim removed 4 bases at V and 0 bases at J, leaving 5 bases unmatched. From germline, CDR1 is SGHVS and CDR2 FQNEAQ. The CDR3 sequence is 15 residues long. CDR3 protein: CASSSQGVYQETQYF. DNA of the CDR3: TGTGCCAGCAGCTCCCAGGGGGTATACCAAGAGACCCAGTACTTC.

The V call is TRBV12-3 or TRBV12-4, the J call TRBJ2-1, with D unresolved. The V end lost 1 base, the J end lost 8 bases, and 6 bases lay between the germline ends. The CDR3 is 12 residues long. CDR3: CASSLDWDEQFF. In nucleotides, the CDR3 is TGTGCCAGCAGTTTAGATTGGGATGAGCAGTTCTTC.

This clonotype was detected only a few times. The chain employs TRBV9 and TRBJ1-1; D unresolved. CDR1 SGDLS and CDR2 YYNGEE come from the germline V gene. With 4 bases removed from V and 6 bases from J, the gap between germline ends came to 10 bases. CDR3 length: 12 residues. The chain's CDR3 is CASSPRSAEAFF. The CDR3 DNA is TGTGCCAGCAGCCCCAGGAGCGCTGAAGCTTTCTTT.

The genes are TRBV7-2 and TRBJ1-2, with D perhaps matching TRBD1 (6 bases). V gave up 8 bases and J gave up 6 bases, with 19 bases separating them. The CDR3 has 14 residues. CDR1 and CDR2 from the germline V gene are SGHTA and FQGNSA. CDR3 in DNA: TGTGCCAGCGACTCGAGGGTGGGGGCTAATGGCTACACCTTC. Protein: CASDSRVGANGYTF.

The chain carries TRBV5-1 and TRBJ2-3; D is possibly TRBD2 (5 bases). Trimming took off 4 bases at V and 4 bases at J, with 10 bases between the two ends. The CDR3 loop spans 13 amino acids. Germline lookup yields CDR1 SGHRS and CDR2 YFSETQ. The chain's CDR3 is CASSRTWADTQYF. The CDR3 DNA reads TGCGCCAGCAGCAGGACTTGGGCAGATACGCAGTATTTT.

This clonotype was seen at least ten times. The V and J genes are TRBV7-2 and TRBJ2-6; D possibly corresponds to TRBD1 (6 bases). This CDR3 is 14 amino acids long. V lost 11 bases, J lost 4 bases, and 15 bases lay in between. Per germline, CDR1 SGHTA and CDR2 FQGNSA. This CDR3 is CADARGFGANVLTF. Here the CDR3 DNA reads TGTGCCGACGCAAGGGGGTTCGGGGCCAACGTCCTGACTTTC.

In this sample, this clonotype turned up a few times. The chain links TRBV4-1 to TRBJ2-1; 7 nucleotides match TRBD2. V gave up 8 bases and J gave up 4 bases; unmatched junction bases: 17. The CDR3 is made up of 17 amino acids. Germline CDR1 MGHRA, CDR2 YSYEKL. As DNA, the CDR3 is TGCGCCAGCTCGACGGGTGATTCAGCGGGGTTTTACAATGAGCAGTTCTTC. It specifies CASSTGDSAGFYNEQFF.

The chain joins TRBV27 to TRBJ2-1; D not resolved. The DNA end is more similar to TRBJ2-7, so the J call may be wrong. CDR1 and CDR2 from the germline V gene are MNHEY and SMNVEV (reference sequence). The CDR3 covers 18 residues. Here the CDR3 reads CASSNILARATSYNEQYF. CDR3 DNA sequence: TGTGCCAGCAGTAATATCCTCGCAAGGGCTACGTCCTACAATGAGCAGTACTTC.

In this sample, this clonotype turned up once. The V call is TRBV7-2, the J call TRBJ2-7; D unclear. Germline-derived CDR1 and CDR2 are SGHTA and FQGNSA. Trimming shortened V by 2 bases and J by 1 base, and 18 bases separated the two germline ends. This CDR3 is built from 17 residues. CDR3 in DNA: TGTGCCAGCAGCTTAACAGTGGCGCAGCGAAGATCCTACGAGCAGTACTTC. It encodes CASSLTVAQRRSYEQYF.

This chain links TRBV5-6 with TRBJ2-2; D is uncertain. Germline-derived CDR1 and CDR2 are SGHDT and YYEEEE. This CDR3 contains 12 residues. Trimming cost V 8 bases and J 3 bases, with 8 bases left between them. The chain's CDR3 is CASTSYTGELFF. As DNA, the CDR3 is TGTGCCAGTACAAGTTACACCGGGGAGCTGTTTTTT.

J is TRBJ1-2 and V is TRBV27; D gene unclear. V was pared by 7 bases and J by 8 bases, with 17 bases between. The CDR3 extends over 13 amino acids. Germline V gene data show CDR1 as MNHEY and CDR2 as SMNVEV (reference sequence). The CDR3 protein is CASTQNLLRGYTF. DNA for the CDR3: TGTGCCAGCACACAAAACCTATTACGGGGCTACACCTTC.

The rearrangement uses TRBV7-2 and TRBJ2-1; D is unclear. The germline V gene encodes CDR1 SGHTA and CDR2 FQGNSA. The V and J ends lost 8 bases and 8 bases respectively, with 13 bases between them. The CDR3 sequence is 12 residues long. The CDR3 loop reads CASGRFGYEQFF. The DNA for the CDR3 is TGTGCCAGCGGACGCTTCGGCTATGAGCAGTTCTTC.

The CDR3 sequence is CASSFGPLGTQYF. The CDR3 DNA follows: TGTGCCAGCAGCTTCGGGCCTCTAGGGACCCAGTACTTC. The chain is built from TRBV5-6 and TRBJ2-7; D is uncertain. The assigned J gene may be wrong: the sequence end matches TRBJ2-5 better. Looked up from germline, CDR1 is SGHDT and CDR2 is YYEEEE. This CDR3 spans 13 amino acids.

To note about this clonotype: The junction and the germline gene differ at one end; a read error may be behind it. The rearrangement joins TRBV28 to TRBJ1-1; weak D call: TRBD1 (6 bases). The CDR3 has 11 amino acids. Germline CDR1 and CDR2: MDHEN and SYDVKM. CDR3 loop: CASTEQGLAFF. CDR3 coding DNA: TGCGCCAGCACCGAACAGGGTTTGGCTTTCTTT.

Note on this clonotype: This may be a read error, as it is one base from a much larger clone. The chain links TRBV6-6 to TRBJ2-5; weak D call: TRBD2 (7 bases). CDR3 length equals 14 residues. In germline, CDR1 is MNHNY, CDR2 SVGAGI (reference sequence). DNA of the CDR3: TGTGCCAGCAGTTACGGGGGGGGCCAAGGGACCCAGTACTTC. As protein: CASSYGGGQGTQYF.

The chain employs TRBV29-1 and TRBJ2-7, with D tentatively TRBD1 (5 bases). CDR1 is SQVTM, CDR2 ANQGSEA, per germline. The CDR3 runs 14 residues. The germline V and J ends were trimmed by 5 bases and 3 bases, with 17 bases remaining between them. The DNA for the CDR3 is TGCAGCGTTCGGTTGCTCGGCCAGGGCTACGAGCAGTACTTC. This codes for CSVRLLGQGYEQYF.

Written as DNA, the CDR3 is TGTGCCACCAGCAGGCCAGATCAGCCCCAGCATTTT. Residues: CATSRPDQPQHF. V and J are TRBV15 and TRBJ1-5, with D uncertain. V lost 3 bases to trimming and J lost 5 bases, with 5 bases between them. This CDR3 is 12 amino acids long. Looked up from germline, CDR1 is LNHNV and CDR2 is YYDKDF (reference sequence). The full variable domain, in which reference TRBV15 and TRBJ1-5 provide the parts outside the CDR3, is DAMVIQNPRYQVTQFGKPVTLSCSQTLNHNVMYWYQQKSSQAPKLLFHYYDKDFNNEADTPDNFQSRRPNTSFCFLDIRSPGLGDTAMYLCATSRPDQPQHFGDGTRLSIL.

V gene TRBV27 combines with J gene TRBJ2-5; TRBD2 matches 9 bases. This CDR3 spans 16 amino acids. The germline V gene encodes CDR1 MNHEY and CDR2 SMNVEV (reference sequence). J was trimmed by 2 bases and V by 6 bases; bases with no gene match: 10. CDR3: CASSGGGAGRQETQYF. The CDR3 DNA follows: TGTGCCAGCAGCGGCGGGGGGGCTGGTCGGCAAGAGACCCAGTACTTC.

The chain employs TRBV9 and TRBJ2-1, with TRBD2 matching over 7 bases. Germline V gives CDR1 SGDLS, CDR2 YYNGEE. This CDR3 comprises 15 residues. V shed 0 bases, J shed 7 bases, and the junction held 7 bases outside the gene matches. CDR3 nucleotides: TGTGCCAGCAGCGTAGTAGCGGGCTACGGGAATGAGCAGTTCTTC. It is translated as CASSVVAGYGNEQFF.